The rows below give T cell receptor beta chains drawn from one sample of a study of CD8+ T cells in alopecia areata. Profiled with immunoSEQ multiplex PCR; TCRdb holds only in-frame clones, not every one. This table holds under 350,000 clones, about three fifths found once. This specimen was CD4+ T cells sorted from blood, taken at week 24, from a patient treated with tofacitinib. These receptor sequences come from a human donor with alopecia areata. CDR3s include the opening cysteine and the closing phenylalanine or tryptophan. Each record gives: clone size, V gene, J gene, CDR3 protein. A row's size may be missing; if present it is once, few, many or a size class.

NA	TRBV10-3	TRBJ2-7	CAISPGQGANEQYF
NA	TRBV30	TRBJ1-1	CAWRPAGNTEAFF
few	TRBV11-1	TRBJ1-4	CASSLDSTNEKLFF
few	TRBV29-1	TRBJ1-1	CSVDEVNTEAFF
NA	TRBV4-1	TRBJ2-5	CASSQDRFLETQYF
NA	TRBV23-1	TRBJ2-3	CASSQSRAEGGDTQYF
NA	TRBV30	TRBJ1-1	CAWGFMNTEAFF
NA	TRBV4-2	TRBJ1-5	CASSQDPAYRGQSNQPQHF
NA	TRBV30	TRBJ2-7	CAWGRGPYEQYF
NA	TRBV27	TRBJ2-1	CASSLWSGTGDNEQFF
NA	TRBV27	TRBJ2-6	CASSSAGTSGANVLTF
few	TRBV5-1	TRBJ2-1	CASSWDGENEQFF
NA	TRBV25-1	TRBJ2-5	CASSSSGTPDRETQYF
NA	TRBV9	TRBJ1-3	CASSVGQGLFSGNTIYF
NA	TRBV30	TRBJ1-1	CAWRTGRDEAFF
once	TRBV19	TRBJ2-7	CASSIGGVNEQYF
few	TRBV29-1	TRBJ1-1	CSVVAGLTEAFF
few	TRBV5-6	TRBJ2-7	CASSGNYEQYF
NA	TRBV5-5	TRBJ2-3	CASSSGGHSDTQYF
few	TRBV7-9	TRBJ1-1	CASSSPTGVNTEAFF
NA	TRBV2	TRBJ2-1	CASSDDGTRGGNEQFF
few	TRBV4-1	TRBJ2-3	CASSRGGLAGLGTQYF
NA	TRBV7-2	TRBJ1-1	CASSLAPRGSTEAFF
NA	TRBV30	TRBJ1-4	CAWSTGINEKLFF
NA	TRBV25-1	TRBJ2-6	CASSENVWGSGANVLTF
NA	TRBV4-1	TRBJ1-2	CASSQVGDRGLNYGYTF
NA	TRBV28	TRBJ1-6	CASSRPGTNSPLHF
few	TRBV11-2	TRBJ2-5	CASSLVRGARQETQYF
NA	TRBV29-1	TRBJ2-7	CSGIQGVNEQYF
NA	TRBV28	TRBJ2-7	CASSFVSNYEQYF
few	TRBV29-1	TRBJ2-7	CSVHRDRAYEQYF
NA	TRBV5-1	TRBJ2-5	CASSLEQETQYF
few	TRBV30	TRBJ2-7	CAWSVGQQYEQYF
NA	TRBV4-1	TRBJ2-7	CASSQTGTVNYEQYF
NA	TRBV30	TRBJ2-5	CAWSATSGGTSRTQYF
few	TRBV18	TRBJ2-5	CASSGNQETQYF
few	TRBV13	TRBJ2-7	CASTFSLDRTPKQYF
NA	TRBV10-3	TRBJ2-6	CAISQRDRGTGANVLTF
few	TRBV7-7	TRBJ2-3	CASSSGLNTDTQYF
few	TRBV4-3	TRBJ1-6	CASSQEWKNSPLHF
NA	TRBV6-5	TRBJ1-2	CASSSGLNYGYTF
few	TRBV23-1	TRBJ2-2	CASSRGLAGNTGELFF
NA	TRBV19	TRBJ1-2	CASRHADGEGKYGYTF
NA	TRBV30	TRBJ1-2	CAWSAKLGWVYGYTF